The 25 T cell receptor beta chains listed next were all sequenced from one sample in a study of blood T cell repertoires in COVID-19. Assay: immunoSEQ multiplex PCR; the TCRdb copy retains only in-frame clones and omits some. The sample has 200,000 to 300,000 clones; 83% are singletons. The sample was peripheral blood. The receptors stem from a human donor in a cohort sampled during active COVID-19.

The V gene is TRBV2, the J gene TRBJ2-5, with D perhaps matching TRBD1 (6 bases). The germline V and J ends were trimmed by 4 bases and 2 bases, with 8 bases remaining between them. The germline CDR1 and CDR2 sequences are SNHLY and FYNNEI. The CDR3 covers 13 residues. The DNA of the CDR3 is TGTGCCAGCAGTGGACAGGAACAAGAGACCCAGTACTTC. It specifies CASSGQEQETQYF.

This chain links TRBV20-1 with TRBJ2-5; D ambiguous. This CDR3 contains 11 residues. V was trimmed by 6 bases and J by 5 bases, leaving 10 bases between them. The germline V gene encodes CDR1 DFQATT and CDR2 SNEGSKA (reference sequence). The CDR3 sequence: CSALIQETQYF. For the CDR3, the DNA is TGCAGTGCGCTCATACAGGAGACCCAGTACTTC.

CDR3 sequence: CASSQGRTYRDEKLFF. CDR3 coding DNA: TGTGCCAGCAGCCAGGGAAGAACCTACAGGGATGAAAAACTGTTTTTT. The chain has TRBV14 and TRBJ1-4; TRBD1 is a possible D gene (6 bases). The germline gives CDR1 SGHDN, CDR2 FVKESK. V was shortened by 3 bases and J by 6 bases, with 17 bases between the two germline ends. The CDR3 is 16 residues long.

V and J are TRBV27 and TRBJ2-2; D is perhaps TRBD1 (8 bases). V lost 5 bases, J lost 4 bases, and 14 bases lay in between. Germline CDR1 reads MNHEY; CDR2 reads SMNVEV (reference sequence). The CDR3 runs 15 residues. CDR3 sequence (DNA): TGTGCCAGCAGTGCACAGGGGGGGGGCACCGGGGAGCTGTTTTTT. Its protein product is CASSAQGGGTGELFF.

This clone has a handful of counts. V gene TRBV5-1 combines with J gene TRBJ2-2; D may be TRBD2 (7 bases). Trimming left V 4 bases short and J 1 base short, with 14 bases between. Germline CDR1 is SGHRS and CDR2 is YFSETQ. This CDR3 is 16 amino acids long. The CDR3 nucleotides read TGCGCCAGCAGCCCGGGGGGCAGGGAGAACACCGGGGAGCTGTTTTTT. It codes for CASSPGGRENTGELFF.

Worth noting for this clone: Other nucleotide sequences from this sample produce the same CDR3. CDR3 bases: TGTGCCTGGAGTGTGCAGAATGAGCAGTTCTTC. As protein: CAWSVQNEQFF. The chain uses TRBV30 and TRBJ2-1, with D uncertain. The CDR3 totals 11 residues. Germline V gene lookup returns CDR1 GTSNPN and CDR2 SVGIG (reference sequence). V was trimmed by 0 bases and J by 7 bases, leaving 4 bases between them.

The V call is TRBV18, the J call TRBJ1-5; D perhaps matches TRBD1 (6 bases). CDR1 and CDR2 (germline): KGHSH, LQKENI. The CDR3 consists of 15 residues. Trimming removed 3 bases at V and 6 bases at J, with 15 bases between. Here the CDR3 DNA reads TGTGCCAGCTCACCGGTTCATGCGACAGGTCAGCCCCAGCATTTT. Its translation: CASSPVHATGQPQHF. Drawing the rest from reference TRBV18 and TRBJ1-5, the complete variable domain is NAGVMQNPRHLVRRRGQEARLRCSPMKGHSHVYWYRQLPEEGLKFMVYLQKENIIDESGMPKERFSAEFPKEGPSILRIQQVVRGDSAAYFCASSPVHATGQPQHFGDGTRLSIL.

The chain couples TRBV27 to TRBJ2-2; maybe TRBD1 (5 bases). The CDR3 contains 18 residues. Per the germline V gene, CDR1 is MNHEY and CDR2 is SMNVEV (reference sequence). The V end was cut by 0 bases, the J end by 0 bases, with 14 bases between. Here the CDR3 reads CASSLSPGQGSNTGELFF. The CDR3 DNA reads as TGTGCCAGCAGTTTATCCCCCGGGCAGGGCTCGAACACCGGGGAGCTGTTTTTT.

The gene calls are TRBV10-2 and TRBJ2-7; 7 bases line up with TRBD2. CDR3 length: 15 residues. The germline V gene encodes CDR1 WSHSY and CDR2 SAAADI. V was pared by 0 bases and J by 2 bases, with 4 bases of the junction left unmatched. CDR3 region: CASSESGGRAYEQYF. CDR3 bases: TGCGCCAGCAGTGAGTCGGGTGGGAGGGCCTACGAGCAGTACTTC.

In regard to this clone: At the DNA level, this CDR3 is encoded by other sequences in the same sample as well. The chain employs TRBV5-1 and TRBJ1-5, with D unclear. Deletions cut 0 bases from V and 4 bases from J, with 5 bases between. The V gene's germline CDR1 is SGHRS and CDR2 YFSETQ. CDR3 length: 13 residues. CDR3 amino acids: CASSLERNQPQHF. The CDR3, as DNA: TGCGCCAGCAGCTTGGAGAGAAATCAGCCCCAGCATTTT. The full variable domain, completed using reference TRBV5-1 and TRBJ1-5, is KAGVTQTPRYLIKTRGQQVTLSCSPISGHRSVSWYQQTPGQGLQFLFEYFSETQRNKGNFPGRFSGRQFSNSRSEMNVSTLELGDSALYLCASSLERNQPQHFGDGTRLSIL.

The sample holds one count of this clone. The chain combines TRBV4-1 with TRBJ1-2; 9 bases match TRBD1. The CDR3 is made up of 14 amino acids. V shed 3 bases and J 5 bases; nucleotides not matched to a gene: 4. Germline V lookup: CDR1 MGHRA, CDR2 YSYEKL. The CDR3 is CASSQGQGPYGYTF. In DNA form, the CDR3 reads TGCGCCAGCAGCCAGGGACAGGGCCCTTATGGCTACACCTTC.

This rearrangement joins TRBV24-1 to TRBJ1-2; possible D gene TRBD1, 6 bases. This CDR3 has 14 amino acids. Germline assignment: CDR1 KGHDR and CDR2 SFDVKD. The germline V and J ends were trimmed by 3 bases and 4 bases, with 11 bases remaining between them. CDR3 residues: CATSDNRVGYGYTF. CDR3 bases: TGTGCCACCAGTGATAACAGGGTGGGCTATGGCTACACCTTC.

The V call is TRBV19, the J call TRBJ1-1; the D is unclear. This CDR3 is 15 amino acids long. Germline CDR1 is LNHDA and CDR2 is SQIVND (reference sequence). Trimming shortened V by 7 bases and J by 0 bases, and 15 bases separated the two germline ends. The CDR3 DNA follows: TGTGCCAGTAAAAAGCAGAAAGACATGAACACTGAAGCTTTCTTT. Translation: CASKKQKDMNTEAFF.

V gene TRBV28 combines with J gene TRBJ2-1; the match to TRBD2 covers 8 bases. The CDR3 extends over 15 amino acids. The germline CDR1 and CDR2 sequences are MDHEN and SYDVKM. Trimming took 7 bases from V and 4 from J; bases not matched to a gene: 9. The CDR3 sequence is CASIEREGRYNEQFF. The CDR3 coding sequence is TGTGCCAGCATAGAACGGGAGGGCCGATACAATGAGCAGTTCTTC.

This chain links TRBV10-1 with TRBJ2-5, with TRBD1 matching 10 bases. The CDR3 runs 16 residues. J lost 3 bases, V lost 4 bases, and 8 bases had no gene match. Germline CDR1 and CDR2: WNHNN and SYGVQD (reference sequence). This chain's CDR3 is CASSVRQGARKETQYF. CDR3 in DNA: TGCGCCAGCAGTGTTCGACAGGGGGCGCGGAAAGAGACCCAGTACTTC.

J is TRBJ1-3 and V is TRBV5-1, with unresolved D. V was cut by 4 bases and J by 0 bases, with 14 bases left in between. This CDR3 is 16 amino acids long. The germline V gene has CDR1 SGHRS and CDR2 YFSETQ. This chain's CDR3 is CASSLRLLSSGNTIYF. CDR3 DNA sequence: TGCGCCAGCAGCCTCCGGTTACTTAGCTCTGGAAACACCATATATTTT.

The chain uses TRBV5-5 and TRBJ2-7; D possibly corresponds to TRBD1 (5 bases). Trimming took off 6 bases at V and 2 bases at J, with 21 bases between the two ends. The CDR3 has 16 amino acids. Germline V lookup: CDR1 SGHKS, CDR2 YYEKEE (reference sequence). The CDR3 protein is CASTLSGSQGTYEQYF. CDR3 bases: TGTGCCAGCACCTTATCCGGGTCCCAGGGTACCTACGAGCAGTACTTC.

The chain employs TRBV3-1 (or the pseudogene TRBV3-2) and TRBJ2-7; 9 bases are a match to TRBD2. Per germline, CDR1 LGHDT and CDR2 YNNKEL (reference sequence). The length of the CDR3 is 16 residues. With V trimmed by 0 bases and J by 6 bases, 9 bases remained unmatched. In nucleotides, the CDR3 is TGTGCCAGCAGCCAAGATCCTAGCGGGACGACTGGCGAGCAGTACTTC. This encodes CASSQDPSGTTGEQYF.

This clone appeared once. The chain has TRBV3-1 (or the pseudogene TRBV3-2) and TRBJ2-3; the match to TRBD2 covers 7 bases. The CDR3 length is 15 residues. CDR1 is LGHDT, CDR2 YNNKEL, per germline (reference sequence). J was trimmed by 2 bases and V by 1 base; bases with no gene match: 3. The CDR3 spells CASSQGLAVTDTQYF. As DNA, the CDR3 is TGTGCCAGCAGCCAAGGTCTAGCGGTCACAGATACGCAGTATTTT.

This chain joins TRBV7-3 and TRBJ1-1; D remains ambiguous. V was clipped by 2 bases and J by 1 base, with 5 bases between them. This CDR3 spans 13 amino acids. CDR1 SGHTA and CDR2 FQGTGA come from the germline V gene. The DNA of the CDR3 is TGTGCCAGCAGCTTACAGGAGAACACTGAAGCTTTCTTT. It encodes CASSLQENTEAFF.

The genes are TRBV7-2 and TRBJ2-1; D is perhaps TRBD1 (5 bases). The germline V gene has CDR1 SGHTA and CDR2 FQGNSA. V lost 5 bases, J lost 4 bases, and 15 bases lay in between. This CDR3 is built from 15 residues. The CDR3 loop is CASSLGVGPYNEQFF. DNA of the CDR3: TGTGCCAGCAGCCTCGGCGTGGGGCCTTACAATGAGCAGTTCTTC.

The chain joins TRBV11-2 to TRBJ2-7; 8 bases fit TRBD1. Trimming at V came to 5 bases and at J to 7 bases, leaving 7 bases not matched to a gene. The germline CDR1 and CDR2 sequences are SGHAT and FQNNGV. CDR3 length: 13 amino acids. CDR3 in amino acids: CASSQDRDGEQYF. CDR3 sequence (DNA): TGTGCCAGCAGCCAGGACAGGGACGGGGAGCAGTACTTC.

Ten or more counts support this clone. This chain joins TRBV5-1 and TRBJ2-7, with TRBD2 matching 11 bases. Germline CDR1 SGHRS, CDR2 YFSETQ. After removal of 4 bases from V and 6 bases from J, the junction contained 9 bases not matched to a gene. The CDR3 runs 15 residues. CDR3 nucleotide sequence: TGCGCCAGCAGCATGAATAGCGGGAGGGGGAGCGAGCAGTACTTC. This translates into CASSMNSGRGSEQYF.

The J gene is TRBJ1-1, the V gene TRBV7-8; D possibly corresponds to TRBD1 (6 bases). The ends were cut back, 5 bases at V and 10 bases at J, with 20 bases in the middle. Germline loops: CDR1 SGHVS, CDR2 FQNEAQ. This CDR3 spans 14 amino acids. The DNA of the CDR3 is TGTGCCAGCAGCCTACAACAGATGGGGGCTCGAGCTTTCTTT. This gives the protein CASSLQQMGARAFF.

The chain uses TRBV6-5 and TRBJ2-1, with no clear D. CDR1 and CDR2 (germline): MNHEY, SVGAGI. The germline V and J ends were trimmed by 0 bases and 2 bases, with 11 bases remaining between them. This CDR3 comprises 16 residues. CDR3 residues: CASSYSRSPTYNEQFF. CDR3 coding DNA: TGTGCCAGCAGTTACTCTAGGAGCCCCACCTACAATGAGCAGTTCTTC.